Given below is one T cell receptor (beta chain) in context. As yet, its antigen is unknown. V lost 5 bases to trimming and J lost 7 bases, with 12 bases between them. The CDR3 consists of 14 residues. Germline-derived CDR1 and CDR2 are SGHTA and FQGNSA. This sample was taken from a study of blood T cells in healthy people across ages. Study-wide results and caveats: Strong correlation was found linking TCR beta diversity to naive T cell percentage.

With a J-beta primer mix and a sample-barcoded 5' primer, a second PCR ran about 7 to 12 cycles. MiXCR, applied by TCRdb to the 5' RACE reads, yields one record per CDR3 protein. The sample gives over 1,500,000 distinct CDR3 sequences, less than 50% of which show up once; less than 2.5% is in the top ten. There were healthy Caucasian individuals from Russia, aged roughly 6 to 90, serving as donors. The draw of peripheral blood yielded ten milliliters from each donor. The sequenced sample consisted of blood. V gene TRBV7-2 combines with J gene TRBJ1-6; no clear D. This sequence originates from a woman in her thirties or forties in good health. The chain's CDR3 is CASSPRRVNSPLHF. DNA for the CDR3: TGTGCCAGCAGCCCCAGGAGGGTCAATTCACCCCTCCACTTT.